These 2 T cell receptor beta chains share one sample of origin, sequenced in a study of control samples from healthy donors and cancer patients. Here immunoSEQ multiplex PCR was the method, and the copy in TCRdb shows in-frame clones only, minus some. Among 350,000 to 450,000 clones, around 90% were seen once, and the ten largest hold around 6.4%. Input material: PBMCs. Receptors originate from a man in his forties or fifties with head and neck cancer.

In regard to this clone: The same CDR3 can be traced to other DNA sequences in this sample. V usage is TRBV7-9 and J usage is TRBJ1-2; the match to TRBD1 covers 7 bases. Germline CDR1 reads SEHNR; CDR2 reads FQNEAQ (reference sequence). J lost 5 bases, V lost 0 bases, and 3 bases had no gene match. This CDR3 is built from 14 residues. CDR3 nucleotides: TGTGCCAGCAGCTTAGCCACAGGGGATTATGGCTACACCTTC. Translated, it gives CASSLATGDYGYTF.

The chain couples TRBV7-9 to TRBJ2-3, with 10 positions matching TRBD2. V lost 1 base to trimming and J lost 0 bases; unmatched junction nucleotides: 4. This CDR3 has 17 residues. Per the germline V gene, CDR1 is SEHNR and CDR2 is FQNEAQ (reference sequence). CDR3 residues: CASSLGAAGGSTDTQYF. The CDR3 DNA reads TGTGCCAGCAGCTTAGGGGCAGCGGGGGGGAGCACAGATACGCAGTATTTT.